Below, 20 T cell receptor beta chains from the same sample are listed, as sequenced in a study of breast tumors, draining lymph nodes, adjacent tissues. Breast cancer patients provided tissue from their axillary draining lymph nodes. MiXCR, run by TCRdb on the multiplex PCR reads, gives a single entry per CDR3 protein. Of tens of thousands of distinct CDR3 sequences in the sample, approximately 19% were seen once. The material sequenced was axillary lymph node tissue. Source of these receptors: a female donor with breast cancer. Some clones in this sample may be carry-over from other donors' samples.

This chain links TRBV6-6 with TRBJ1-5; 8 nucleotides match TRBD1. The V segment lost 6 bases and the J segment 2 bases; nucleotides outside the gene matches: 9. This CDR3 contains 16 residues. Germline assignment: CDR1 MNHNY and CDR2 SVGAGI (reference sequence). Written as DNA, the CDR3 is TGTGCCAGCAGCCTCGACAGGGGCGGGGGCAATCAGCCCCAGCATTTT. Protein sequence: CASSLDRGGGNQPQHF.

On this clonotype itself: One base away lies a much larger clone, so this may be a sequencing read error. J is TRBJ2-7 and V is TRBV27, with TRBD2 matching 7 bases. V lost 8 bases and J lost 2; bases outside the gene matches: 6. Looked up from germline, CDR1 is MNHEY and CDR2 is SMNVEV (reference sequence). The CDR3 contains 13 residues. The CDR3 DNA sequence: TGTGCCAGCGGTAGGGAGGGTGCCTACGAGCAGTACTTC. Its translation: CASGREGAYEQYF.

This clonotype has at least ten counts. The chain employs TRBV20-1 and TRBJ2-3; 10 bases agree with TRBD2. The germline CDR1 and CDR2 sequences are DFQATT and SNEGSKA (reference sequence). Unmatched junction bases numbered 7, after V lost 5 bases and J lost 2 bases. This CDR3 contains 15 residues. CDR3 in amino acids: CSALPGTSVTDTQYF. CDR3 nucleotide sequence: TGCAGTGCTCTACCCGGGACTAGCGTCACAGATACGCAGTATTTT.

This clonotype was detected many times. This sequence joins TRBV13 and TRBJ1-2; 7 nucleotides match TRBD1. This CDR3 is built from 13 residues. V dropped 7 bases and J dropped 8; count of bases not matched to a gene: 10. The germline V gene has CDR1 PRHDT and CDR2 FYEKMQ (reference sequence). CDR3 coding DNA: TGTGCCAGCACCACCAGGGGGAGAACAGGCTACACCTTC. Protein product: CASTTRGRTGYTF. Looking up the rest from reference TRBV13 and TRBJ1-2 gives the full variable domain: AAGVIQSPRHLIKEKRETATLKCYPIPRHDTVYWYQQGPGQDPQFLISFYEKMQSDKGSIPDRFSAQQFSDYHSELNMSSLELGDSALYFCASTTRGRTGYTFGSGTRLTVV.

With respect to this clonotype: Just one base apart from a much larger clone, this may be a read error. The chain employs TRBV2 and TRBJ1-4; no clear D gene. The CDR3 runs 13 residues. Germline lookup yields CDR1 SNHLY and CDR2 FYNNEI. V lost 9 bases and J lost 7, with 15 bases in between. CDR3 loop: CASERVEAEKLFF. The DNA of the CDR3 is TGTGCCAGTGAAAGGGTCGAAGCTGAAAAACTGTTTTTT.

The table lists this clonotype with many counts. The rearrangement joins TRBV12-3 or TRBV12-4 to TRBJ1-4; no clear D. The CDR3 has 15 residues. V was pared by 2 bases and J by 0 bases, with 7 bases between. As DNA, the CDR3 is TGTGCCAGCAGTTTAAGCCATGCAACTAATGAAAAACTGTTTTTT. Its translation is CASSLSHATNEKLFF.

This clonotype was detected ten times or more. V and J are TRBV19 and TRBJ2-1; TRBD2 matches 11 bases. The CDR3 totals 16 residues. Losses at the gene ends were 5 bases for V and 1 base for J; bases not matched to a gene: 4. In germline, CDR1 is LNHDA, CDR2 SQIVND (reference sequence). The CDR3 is CASSSVAGGSYNEQFF. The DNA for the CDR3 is TGTGCCAGTAGTTCGGTAGCGGGAGGGTCCTACAATGAGCAGTTCTTC. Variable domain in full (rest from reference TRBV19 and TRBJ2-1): DGGITQSPKYLFRKEGQNVTLSCEQNLNHDAMYWYRQDPGQGLRLIYYSQIVNDFQKGDIAEGYSVSREKKESFPLTVTSAQKNPTAFYLCASSSVAGGSYNEQFFGPGTRLTVL.

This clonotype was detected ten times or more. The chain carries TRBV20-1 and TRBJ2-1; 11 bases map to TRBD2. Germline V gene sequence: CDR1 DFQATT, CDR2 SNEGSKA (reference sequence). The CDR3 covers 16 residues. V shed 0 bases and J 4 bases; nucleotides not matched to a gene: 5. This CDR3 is CSARDDGLAGYNEQFF. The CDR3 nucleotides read TGCAGTGCTAGAGATGACGGACTAGCGGGTTACAATGAGCAGTTCTTC.

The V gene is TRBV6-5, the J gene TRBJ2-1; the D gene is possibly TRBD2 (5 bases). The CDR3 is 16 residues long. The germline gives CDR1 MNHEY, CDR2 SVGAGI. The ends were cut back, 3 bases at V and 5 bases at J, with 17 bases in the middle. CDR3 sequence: CASSYFGPRADNEQFF. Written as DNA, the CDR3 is TGTGCCAGCAGTTATTTCGGGCCCCGAGCGGACAATGAGCAGTTCTTC.

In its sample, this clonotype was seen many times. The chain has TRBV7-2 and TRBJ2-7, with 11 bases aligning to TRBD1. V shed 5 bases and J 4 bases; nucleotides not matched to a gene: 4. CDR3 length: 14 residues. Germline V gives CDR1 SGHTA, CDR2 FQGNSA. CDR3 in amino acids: CASSRTGGPYEQYF. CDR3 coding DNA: TGTGCCAGCAGCCGGACAGGGGGCCCATACGAGCAGTACTTC.

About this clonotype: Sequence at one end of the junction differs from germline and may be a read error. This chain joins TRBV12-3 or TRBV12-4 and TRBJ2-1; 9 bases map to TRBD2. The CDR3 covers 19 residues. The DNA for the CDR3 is TGTGACAGCACCCGACTCCGAGTTGGGCGGGAGGGCCGAGGGGGAGAGCAGTTCTTC. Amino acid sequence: CDSTRLRVGREGRGGEQFF.

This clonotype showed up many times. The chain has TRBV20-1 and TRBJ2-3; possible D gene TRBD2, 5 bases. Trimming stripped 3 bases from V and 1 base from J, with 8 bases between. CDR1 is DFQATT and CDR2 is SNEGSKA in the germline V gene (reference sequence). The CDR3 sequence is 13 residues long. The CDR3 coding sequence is TGCAGTGCTAGGTGGGAGCGCACAGATACGCAGTATTTT. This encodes CSARWERTDTQYF.

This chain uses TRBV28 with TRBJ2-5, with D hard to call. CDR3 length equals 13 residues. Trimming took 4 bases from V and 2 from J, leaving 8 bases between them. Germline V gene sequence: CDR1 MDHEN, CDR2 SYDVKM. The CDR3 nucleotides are TGTGCCAGCAGTTCCACAGAACAAGAGACCCAGTACTTC. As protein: CASSSTEQETQYF.

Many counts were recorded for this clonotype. The DNA of the CDR3 is TGCAGTGCTCCCTTCCGGGACAGGGCCCACTACGAGCAGTACTTC. Translated, it gives CSAPFRDRAHYEQYF. The rearrangement links TRBV20-1 to TRBJ2-7; 9 bases line up with TRBD1. Germline V CDR1 and CDR2: DFQATT, SNEGSKA (reference sequence). The CDR3 covers 15 residues. With V trimmed by 5 bases and J by 3 bases, 11 bases remained unmatched.

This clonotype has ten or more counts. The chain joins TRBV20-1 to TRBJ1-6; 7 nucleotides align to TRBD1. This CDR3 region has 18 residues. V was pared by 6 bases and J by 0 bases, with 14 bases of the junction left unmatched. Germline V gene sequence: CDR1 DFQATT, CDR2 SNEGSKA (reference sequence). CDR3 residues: CSAATGTPSSSYNSPLHF. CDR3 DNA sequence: TGCAGTGCGGCGACAGGGACCCCATCCAGCTCCTATAATTCACCCCTCCACTTT.

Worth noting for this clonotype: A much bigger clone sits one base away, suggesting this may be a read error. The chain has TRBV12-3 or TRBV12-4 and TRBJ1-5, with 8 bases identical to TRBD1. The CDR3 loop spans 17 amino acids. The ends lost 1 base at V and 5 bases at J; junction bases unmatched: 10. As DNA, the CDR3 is TGTGCCAGCAGTTTAGTTGTCGGACAGGGTGGCTATCAGCCCCAGCATTTT. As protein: CASSLVVGQGGYQPQHF.

The CDR3 protein is CASSLVSFRTDTQYF. CDR3 nucleotide sequence: TGCGCCAGCAGCTTGGTGAGCTTCCGCACAGATACGCAGTATTTT. V is TRBV5-1 and J is TRBJ2-3; D gene ambiguous. Trimming took 0 bases from V and 1 from J, leaving 9 bases between them. Looked up from germline, CDR1 is SGHRS and CDR2 is YFSETQ. This CDR3 has 15 amino acids.

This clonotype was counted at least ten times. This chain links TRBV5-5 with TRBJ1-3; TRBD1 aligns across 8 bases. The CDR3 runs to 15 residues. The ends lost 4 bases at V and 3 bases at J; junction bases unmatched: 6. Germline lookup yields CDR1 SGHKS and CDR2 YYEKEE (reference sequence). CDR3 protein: CASSRGQAGGNTIYF. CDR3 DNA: TGTGCCAGCAGCCGGGGACAGGCGGGTGGAAACACCATATATTTT.

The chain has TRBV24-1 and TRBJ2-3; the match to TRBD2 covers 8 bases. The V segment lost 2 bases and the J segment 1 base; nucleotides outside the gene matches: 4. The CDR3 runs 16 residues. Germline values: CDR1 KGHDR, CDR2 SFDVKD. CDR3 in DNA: TGTGCCACCAGTGATTCCCGGGGGGGCGGCACAGATACGCAGTATTTT. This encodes CATSDSRGGGTDTQYF.

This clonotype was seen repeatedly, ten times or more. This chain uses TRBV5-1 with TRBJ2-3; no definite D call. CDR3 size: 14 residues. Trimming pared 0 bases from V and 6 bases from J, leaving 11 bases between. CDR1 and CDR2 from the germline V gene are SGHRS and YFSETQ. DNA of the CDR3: TGCGCCAGCAGCTTGGGGCTAGTCGGGGATACGCAGTATTTT. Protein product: CASSLGLVGDTQYF.